The present T cell receptor (beta chain) was sequenced within a study of blood T cell repertoires in COVID-19. Only in-frame clones appear in the TCRdb table, and some are missing; sequencing was by immunoSEQ multiplex PCR. The sample has about 180,000 clones; around 85% are singletons. Trimming removed 4 bases at V and 4 bases at J, with 11 bases between. The CDR3 sequence is 13 residues long. Per the germline V gene, CDR1 is SGHNT and CDR2 is YYREEE (reference sequence). This clone was counted only a few times. This sequence was found in a human donor with active or convalescent COVID-19. The donor label of this sample is uncertain. The chain recombines TRBV5-4 with TRBJ1-2; D remains unclear. Sequencing used peripheral blood. The CDR3 sequence is CASSLDQAYGYTF. The CDR3 DNA follows: TGTGCCAGCAGCCTCGACCAGGCCTATGGCTACACCTTC.